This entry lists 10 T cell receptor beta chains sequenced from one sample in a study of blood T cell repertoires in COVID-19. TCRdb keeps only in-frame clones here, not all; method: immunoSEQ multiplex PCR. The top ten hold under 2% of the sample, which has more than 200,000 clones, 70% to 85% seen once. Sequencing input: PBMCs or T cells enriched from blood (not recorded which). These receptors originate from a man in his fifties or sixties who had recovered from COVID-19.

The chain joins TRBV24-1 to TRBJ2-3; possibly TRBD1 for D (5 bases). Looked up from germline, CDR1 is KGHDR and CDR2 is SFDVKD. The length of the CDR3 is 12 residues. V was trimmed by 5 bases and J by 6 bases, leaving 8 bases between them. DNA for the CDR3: TGTGCCACCAGTGTGAAGGGGGATACGCAGTATTTT. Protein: CATSVKGDTQYF.

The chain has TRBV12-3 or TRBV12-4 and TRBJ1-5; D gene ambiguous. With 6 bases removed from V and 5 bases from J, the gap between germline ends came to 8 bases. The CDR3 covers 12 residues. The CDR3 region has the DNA TGTGCCAGCAGCACAAGTTATCAGCCCCAGCATTTT. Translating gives CASSTSYQPQHF.

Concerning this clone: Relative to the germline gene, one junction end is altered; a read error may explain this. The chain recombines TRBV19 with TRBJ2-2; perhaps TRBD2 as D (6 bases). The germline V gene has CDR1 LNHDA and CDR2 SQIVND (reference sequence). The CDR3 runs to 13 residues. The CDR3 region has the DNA TGTGCCAGTAGCGGGGGTGCCACCCGGGAGCTGTTTTTT. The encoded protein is CASSGGATRELFF.

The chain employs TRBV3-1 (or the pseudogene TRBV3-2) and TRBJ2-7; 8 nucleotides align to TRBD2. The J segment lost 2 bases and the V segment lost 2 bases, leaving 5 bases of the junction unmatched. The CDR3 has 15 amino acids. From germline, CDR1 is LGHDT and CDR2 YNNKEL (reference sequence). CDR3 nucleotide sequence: TGTGCCAGCAGCCAACCGGGGGGGACTCCCTACGAGCAGTACTTC. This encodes CASSQPGGTPYEQYF.

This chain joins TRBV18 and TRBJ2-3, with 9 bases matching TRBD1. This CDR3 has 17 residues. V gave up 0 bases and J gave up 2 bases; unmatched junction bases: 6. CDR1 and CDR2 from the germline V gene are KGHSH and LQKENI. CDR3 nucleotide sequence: TGTGCCAGCTCACCACCCGGGACAGGGATACCCACAGATACGCAGTATTTT. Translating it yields CASSPPGTGIPTDTQYF.

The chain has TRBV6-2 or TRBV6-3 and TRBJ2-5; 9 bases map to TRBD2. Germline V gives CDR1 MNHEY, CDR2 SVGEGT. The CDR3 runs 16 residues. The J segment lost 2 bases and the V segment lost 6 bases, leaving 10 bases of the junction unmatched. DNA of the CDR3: TGTGCCAGCAGCCCTCTAGCGGGGAGCACACAAGAGACCCAGTACTTC. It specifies CASSPLAGSTQETQYF.

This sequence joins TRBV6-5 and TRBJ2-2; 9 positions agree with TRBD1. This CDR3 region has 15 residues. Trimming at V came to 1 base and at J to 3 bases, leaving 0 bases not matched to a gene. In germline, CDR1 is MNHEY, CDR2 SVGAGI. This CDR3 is CASSYWTGDTGELFF. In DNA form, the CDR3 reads TGTGCCAGCAGTTACTGGACAGGGGACACCGGGGAGCTGTTTTTT.

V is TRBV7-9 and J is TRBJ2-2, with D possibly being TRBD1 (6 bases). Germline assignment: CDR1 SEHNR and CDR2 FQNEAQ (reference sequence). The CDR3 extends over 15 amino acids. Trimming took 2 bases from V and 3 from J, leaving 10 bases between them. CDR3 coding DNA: TGTGCCAGCAGCTTACAGGGGATTGACACCGGGGAGCTGTTTTTT. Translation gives CASSLQGIDTGELFF. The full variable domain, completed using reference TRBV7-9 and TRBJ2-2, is DTGVSQNPRHKITKRGQNVTFRCDPISEHNRLYWYRQTLGQGPEFLTYFQNEAQLEKSRLLSDRFSAERPKGSFSTLEIQRTEQGDSAMYLCASSLQGIDTGELFFGEGSRLTVL.

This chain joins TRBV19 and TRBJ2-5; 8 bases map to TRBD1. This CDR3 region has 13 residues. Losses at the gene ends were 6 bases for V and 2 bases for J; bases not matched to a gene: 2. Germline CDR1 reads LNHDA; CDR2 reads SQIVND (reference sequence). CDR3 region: CASRDRAQETQYF. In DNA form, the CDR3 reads TGTGCCAGTAGGGACAGGGCACAAGAGACCCAGTACTTC.

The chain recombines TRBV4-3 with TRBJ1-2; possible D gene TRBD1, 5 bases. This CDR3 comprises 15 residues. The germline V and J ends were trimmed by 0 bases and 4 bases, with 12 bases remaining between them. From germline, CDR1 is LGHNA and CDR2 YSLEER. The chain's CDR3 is CASSQDGGTTYGYTF. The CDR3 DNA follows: TGCGCCAGCAGCCAAGATGGCGGGACTACCTATGGCTACACCTTC.